This entry lists 3 T cell receptor beta chains sequenced from one sample in a study of blood T cells in healthy people across ages. A J-beta primer mix and a sample-barcoded 5' primer were used in a second PCR of about 7 to 11 cycles. TCRdb ran MiXCR on the 5' RACE reads and lists one entry per CDR3 protein. The sample lists hundreds of thousands of distinct CDR3 sequences, over 40% seen once, with around 32% in the top ten. The sequencing input was blood. The receptors originated from an elderly man in good health.

The chain combines TRBV4-3 with TRBJ2-5; possibly TRBD1 for D (5 bases). Germline V lookup: CDR1 LGHNA, CDR2 YSLEER. V was clipped by 6 bases and J by 11 bases, with 19 bases between them. The CDR3 loop spans 13 amino acids. CDR3 residues: CASSLRMDNEQYF. The CDR3 DNA reads as TGCGCCAGCAGTCTCAGAATGGACAATGAGCAGTACTTC.

The V call is TRBV28, the J call TRBJ2-5, with D perhaps TRBD2 (5 bases). The germline CDR1 and CDR2 sequences are MDHEN and SYDVKM. The ends were cut back, 6 bases at V and 5 bases at J, with 16 bases in the middle. CDR3 length equals 14 residues. The CDR3 loop is CASRDGGVLETQYF. For the CDR3, the DNA is TGTGCCAGCAGAGACGGAGGTGTATTGGAGACCCAGTACTTC.

The V gene is TRBV29-1, the J gene TRBJ2-1; D gene unclear. The V end was cut by 3 bases, the J end by 10 bases, with 10 bases between. This CDR3 has 11 residues. The germline CDR1 and CDR2 sequences are SQVTM and ANQGSEA. This CDR3 is CSVEAAYEQFF. The CDR3 DNA follows: TGCAGCGTTGAGGCAGCCTACGAGCAGTTCTTC.